The sequence of this TCR beta chain was determined in a study of OX40 agonist ivuxolimab in advanced cancers. Regarding the study in general: The costimulatory receptor OX40 (CD134) was targeted by ivuxolimab, a fully human IgG2 agonistic monoclonal antibody. Intravenous ivuxolimab was administered to patients every 2 weeks at six dose levels: 0.01, 0.1, 0.3, 1.5, 3 and 10 mg/kg. Of the approximately 54 dose-escalation patients, hepatocellular carcinoma was present in 19, melanoma in roughly 15, renal cell carcinoma in 9 and head and neck cancer in 9. In the dose-escalation cohort, more than 75% of patients were male, and the mean age was around 60 years, with a range of 23 to 79. Prior anti-PD-1, anti-PD-L1 or anti-CTLA-4 therapy was permitted, and 40% of dose-escalation patients had received checkpoint inhibitors. Partial responses were achieved by three dose-escalation patients, of whom one had hepatocellular carcinoma and two had cutaneous melanoma. Peripheral TCRbeta sequencing aimed to test whether ivuxolimab altered TCR sequence diversity and caused clonal T-cell expansion. The paper covers the monotherapy dose-escalation part of the phase I ivuxolimab trial, which included N of about 50 patients. The paper's findings and limits, for the study overall: At doses of 0.1 to 3.0 mg/kg, clonal expansion of both CD4+ and CD8+ blood T cells was observed from baseline to week 6. Antigen specificity was not determined for the clonally expanded peripheral T cells. On average, CD8+ T cells showed more expanded clones than CD4+ T cells after ivuxolimab. Low levels of normalized T-cell clonal expansion were also seen in some patients who did not respond. In partial responders in the 0.1-3.0 mg/kg groups, normalized peripheral clonal expansion was found to be among the lowest, especially among CD8+ T cells.

Patients with autoimmune disease history or receiving systemic immunosuppression were excluded from the trial. Peripheral blood for TCR sequencing was collected from all dose cohorts at baseline, on cycle 4 day 1, and on cycle 7 day 1. Samples came from an open-label, multicenter, first-in-human phase I dose-escalation trial of ivuxolimab. Adults with locally advanced or metastatic melanoma, renal cell, hepatocellular, or head and neck squamous cell carcinoma were enrolled in the trial. Before TCR sequencing, CD4+ T cells and CD8+ T cells were sorted from peripheral blood as separate populations. For sequencing of the TCRbeta CDR3 region, genomic DNA was extracted from the sorted cells. The immunoSEQ Assay was used for sequencing of TCRbeta CDR3 regions. This is the immuneACCESS table as TCRdb keeps it, with only in-frame sequences that have V and J called. A part of the clones is gone; compared with another copy, unresolved V genes explain less than half, and the rest is unexplained. For this sample there are approximately 77,000 clones; 84% appear just once. The ten largest account for approximately 7% of the sample.

This clone has a single count. There is no known antigen for this receptor. It has no much larger one-base neighbor in the sample; base qualities were not kept. V was cut back by 6 bases and J by 2 bases, leaving a gap of 11 bases between them. CDR3 length: 14 amino acids, cysteine to phenylalanine. Of the read, only the CDR3 DNA is kept; its 42 bases are in frame from base 1. Reading the germline V gene (reference sequence) gives CDR1 MNHNY and CDR2 SVGAGI. This sequence uses TRBV6-6 and TRBJ1-5, with the D gene uncertain. This specimen consisted of CD4+ or CD8+ T cells sorted from blood, obtained in a trial of the OX40 agonist ivuxolimab. The TCR comes from an adult with an advanced solid tumor such as melanoma, head and neck, liver or kidney cancer. CDR3 sequence: CASSELEGNQPQHF. The DNA is TGTGCCAGCAGCGAACTTGAGGGCAATCAGCCCCAGCATTTT.